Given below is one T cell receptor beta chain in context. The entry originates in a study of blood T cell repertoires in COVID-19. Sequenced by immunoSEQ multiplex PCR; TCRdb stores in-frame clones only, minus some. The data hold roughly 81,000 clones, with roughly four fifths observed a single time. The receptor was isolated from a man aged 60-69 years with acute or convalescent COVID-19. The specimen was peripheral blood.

Here the CDR3 reads CASSRTGPRVDSNQPQHF. The CDR3 DNA reads TGTGCCAGCAGCCGTACAGGGCCAAGGGTGGATAGCAATCAGCCCCAGCATTTT. The chain has TRBV28 and TRBJ1-5; D perhaps matches TRBD1 (6 bases). This CDR3 spans 18 amino acids. The V end was cut by 6 bases, the J end by 0 bases, with 21 bases between. Germline V gene lookup returns CDR1 MDHEN and CDR2 SYDVKM.